This T cell receptor beta chain comes out of a study of response to subunit inactivated influenza vaccine. This clonotype came up a few times. In TCRdb, the RT-PCR reads were re-called with MiXCR into one record per CDR3 protein. In the table there are about 540,000 distinct CDR3 sequences, approximately 24% of which are singletons. The J segment lost 6 bases and the V segment lost 6 bases, leaving 4 bases of the junction unmatched. Looked up from germline, CDR1 is LNHDA and CDR2 is SQIVND (reference sequence). CDR3 length: 12 residues. Another study also made use of these data, one on T cells expressing NK-cell markers. That paper notes: TCR beta libraries carry UMIs added by 5'RACE template switching. Sequenced donors, eight in total, included seven who were HCMV-seropositive and one who was seronegative.

Specimen: CD4+ T cells sorted from PBMCs, collected approximately 13 days after vaccination. This rearrangement joins TRBV19 to TRBJ1-1; 7 positions agree with TRBD1. The clonotype comes from a man aged 45-60 years who received an inactivated influenza vaccine. CDR3 nucleotides: TGTGCCAGTAGGATCGGGACAGCTGAAGCTTTCTTT. Translated: CASRIGTAEAFF.